The present T cell receptor beta chain was sequenced within a study of T cell responses to AZD1222 COVID-19 vaccine (dated by TCRdb to the early 2020s). With respect to the entire study: TCR sequencing covered 230 or so trial participants: nearly 210 given two doses of AZD1222 and about 26 given two doses of MenACWY control vaccine. Trial participants were enrolled into age subgroups of 18-55, 56-69 and 70-plus years, which contained around 150, 28 and 57 TCR-sequenced participants, respectively. Study-wide conclusions, independent of this receptor: Because no samples from the day 14 peak response were available, repertoires could be characterized only after the peak T cell response. After two AZD1222 doses, both the breadth and the depth of spike-specific TCRs were significantly higher than at day 0 and than in MenACWY recipients. Epitopes outside the regions mutated in the B.1.351 and B.1.1.7 variants were reportedly recognized by nearly half of the unique spike-specific TCRs. Participants were mostly white British and included more females than males, and it was suggested by the authors that clonal diversity may have been underestimated. In the small 56-69-year group, the increase in depth fell short of significance, most likely because of low power. Conclusions about previously exposed vaccinees were limited because only a handful of AZD1222 recipients were SARS-CoV-2 seropositive at baseline. The whole spike protein was spanned by vaccine-associated CD4 TCRs, and dominant responses were seen in regions 160-218 and 743-854.

With respect to this clone: Its antigen remains unidentified. No base qualities exist here, and no much larger clone lies one base off it.

The CDR3 regions of human TCRbeta chains were analyzed by immunosequencing. The published analysis was carried out like this. Repertoire TCRs were matched against a reference library of SARS-CoV-2-specific TCRs generated with the MIRA antigen-specificity platform. Breadth was defined as the fraction of unique TCRs that were SARS-CoV-2-associated. Depth was defined as the fraction of total T cells that were SARS-CoV-2-associated. Each spike-specific TCR was assigned to its reactive spike region and to a CD4 or CD8 class using the MIRA data. Log10-transformed breadth and depth values were compared by one-way ANOVA with Sidak's multiple comparisons tests. The table was pulled from immuneACCESS by TCRdb, which kept in-frame rearrangements only. Such tables lose some clones; where checked, under half of the loss comes from unresolved V genes, and the rest has no known cause. V and J calls and clone size are as listed in that table; D and trimming were resolved from the DNA. Across this sample there are about 40,000 clones, with 75% to 90% seen only once. Together, the top ten hold over 15% of the sample.

CDR1 and CDR2 are drawn from the germline V gene: MGHRA, YSYEKL. V lost 2 bases and J lost 10 bases, and the count of bases not matched to a germline gene is 3. From its cysteine to its phenylalanine, the CDR3 spans 12 amino acids. Only the CDR3 part of the read is kept: 36 bases, read in frame from the first base. The time point label, as the study defines it: about 28 days (+/-7) after the second vaccine dose. AZD1222 recipients whose second dose came at about 4 weeks and those whose second dose came at about 12 weeks were combined into one group, since spike-specific TCR depth and breadth did not differ between the two schedules. Samples from vaccinated people were obtained from the UK trials COV001 and COV002, which included a single-blind randomized controlled phase 2/3 trial of AZD1222 (ChAdOx1 nCoV-19) in healthy adults. Trial participant PBMC samples were collected at day 0 and day 28 after the second dose for TCRbeta chain sequencing.

This sequence originates from an adult who received the AZD1222 COVID-19 vaccine. This specimen consisted of peripheral blood, obtained 28 days after the second AZD1222 dose. The rearrangement combines TRBV4-1 with TRBJ1-1, with TRBD1 identical over 8 junction bases. The CDR3 region has the sequence CASSQSDRGAFF. The DNA sequence is TGCGCCAGCAGCCAATCTGACAGGGGAGCTTTCTTT.